The 12 T cell receptor beta chains presented below share a single source sample, sequenced in a study of blood T cell repertoires in COVID-19. The assay was immunoSEQ multiplex PCR, and TCRdb's table has in-frame clones only and misses some. This sample has roughly 180,000 clones, with around 87% found just once. The sample comprised peripheral blood. The receptors originated from a woman in her twenties or thirties with active or convalescent COVID-19.

The V gene is TRBV12-5, the J gene TRBJ1-5; D unclear. V was shortened by 3 bases and J by 0 bases, with 9 bases between the two germline ends. The CDR3 consists of 15 residues. Germline V CDR1 and CDR2: LGHNT, FRNRAP. CDR3 protein: CASGFTGDSNQPQHF. In nucleotides, the CDR3 is TGTGCTAGTGGTTTTACCGGGGATAGCAATCAGCCCCAGCATTTT.

The chain couples TRBV19 to TRBJ2-1; TRBD2 aligns across 8 bases. Germline assignment: CDR1 LNHDA and CDR2 SQIVND (reference sequence). CDR3 length: 16 residues. J was trimmed by 4 bases and V by 5 bases; bases with no gene match: 10. The CDR3 DNA reads TGTGCCAGTAGTGGGCTAGCGGGTCAGGAGTACAATGAGCAGTTCTTC. Translated, it gives CASSGLAGQEYNEQFF.

The rearrangement uses TRBV6-5 and TRBJ1-5; D is possibly TRBD1 (6 bases). Germline CDR1 is MNHEY and CDR2 is SVGAGI. This CDR3 spans 15 amino acids. Between the trimmed V and J ends, which lost 2 bases and 7 bases, there was a span of 15 bases. For the CDR3, the DNA is TGTGCCAGCAGTTACAGATCAGGGGTTGGCCAGCCCCAGCATTTT. The encoded protein is CASSYRSGVGQPQHF.

This clone showed up just a few times. This chain connects TRBV27 to TRBJ2-2; maybe TRBD1 (6 bases). CDR3 length equals 14 residues. Germline values: CDR1 MNHEY, CDR2 SMNVEV (reference sequence). The V gene lost 4 bases and the J gene lost 3 bases, with 9 bases spanning the gap. Here the CDR3 DNA reads TGTGCCAGCAGTTCCCCAGGGGACACCGGGGAGCTGTTTTTT. Translated: CASSSPGDTGELFF.

The chain links TRBV6-5 to TRBJ1-1, with 11 positions matching TRBD1. With V trimmed by 6 bases and J by 3 bases, 6 bases remained unmatched. The CDR3 consists of 15 residues. The germline gives CDR1 MNHEY, CDR2 SVGAGI. CDR3 nucleotides: TGTGCCAGCAGGGGACAGGGGGGGCTGCACACTGAAGCTTTCTTT. Translated, it gives CASRGQGGLHTEAFF.

The rearrangement links TRBV21-1 to TRBJ2-1; TRBD2 is taken as the D call from the table, unchecked against the DNA. TRBV21-1 is a known pseudogene. This CDR3 is built from 15 residues. The CDR3 here is CASSKVAEAYNEQFF. CDR3 nucleotide sequence: TGTGCCAGCAGCAAAGTGGCGGAGGCCTACAATGAGCAGTTCTTC.

This clone was counted a single time. The chain couples TRBV21-1 to TRBJ2-7; the DNA was not used to check the table's D call, TRBD2. TRBV21-1 constitutes a pseudogene. CDR3 length: 15 residues. CDR3 bases: TGTGCCAGCAGCATAAGGAGGGCAAAGTCCTACGAGCAGTACTTC. Translated, it gives CASSIRRAKSYEQYF.

The rearrangement joins TRBV10-3 to TRBJ2-3; D call uncertain. The V gene lost 6 bases and the J gene lost 2 bases, with 6 bases spanning the gap. Per the germline V gene, CDR1 is ENHRY and CDR2 is SYGVKD. The CDR3 runs to 12 residues. The CDR3: CAISSFTDTQYF. Here the CDR3 DNA reads TGTGCCATCAGCAGTTTCACAGATACGCAGTATTTT.

This rearrangement joins TRBV10-2 to TRBJ1-4, with TRBD1 matching 10 bases. This CDR3 is built from 16 residues. V was pared by 6 bases and J by 0 bases, with 4 bases of the junction left unmatched. Per germline, CDR1 WSHSY and CDR2 SAAADI. The CDR3 region has the DNA TGCGCCAGCAGGGACAGGGGGGGAGCAACTAATGAAAAACTGTTTTTT. It specifies CASRDRGGATNEKLFF.

The genes are TRBV5-1 and TRBJ2-2, with 8 bases matching TRBD2. This CDR3 is built from 16 residues. Trimming cost V 4 bases and J 2 bases; bases outside gene matches: 7. CDR1 is SGHRS and CDR2 is YFSETQ in the germline V gene. The CDR3 protein is CASSGVAGRNTGELFF. The CDR3 coding sequence is TGCGCCAGCAGCGGAGTAGCGGGACGAAACACCGGGGAGCTGTTTTTT.

This clone was detected only once. The genes are TRBV28 and TRBJ1-5; possible D gene TRBD1, 5 bases. The V end was cut by 6 bases, the J end by 4 bases, with 16 bases between. There are 15 residues in the CDR3. CDR1 MDHEN and CDR2 SYDVKM come from the germline V gene. CDR3 sequence reads: CASSPSADINQPQHF. The DNA for the CDR3 is TGTGCCAGCAGCCCATCCGCGGACATTAATCAGCCCCAGCATTTT. The entire variable domain, with the rest obtained from reference TRBV28 and TRBJ1-5, is as follows: DVKVTQSSRYLVKRTGEKVFLECVQDMDHENMFWYRQDPGLGLRLIYFSYDVKMKEKGDIPEGYSVSREKKERFSLILESASTNQTSMYLCASSPSADINQPQHFGDGTRLSIL.

This chain uses TRBV19 with TRBJ2-7, with D possibly being TRBD1 (6 bases). V shed 3 bases and J shed 2 bases, with 11 bases lying between them. In germline, CDR1 is LNHDA, CDR2 SQIVND (reference sequence). There are 14 residues in the CDR3. The CDR3 region is CASSIAGDAYEQYF. CDR3 nucleotide sequence: TGTGCCAGTAGTATCGCAGGGGATGCCTACGAGCAGTACTTC.